This TCR beta chain was documented in a study of blood T cell repertoires in COVID-19. At the level of the study: Samples taken during acute and convalescent COVID-19 were collected in the United States, Italy and Spain. T cells, B-cell-depleted T cells, or PBMCs supplied cDNA or gDNA.

Comment on this clone: Because the CDR3's place on the DNA is in doubt, the DNA is left out and the CDR3 is given as listed by TCRdb.

The repertoire was sequenced with immunoSEQ multiplex PCR; TCRdb's copy has only in-frame clones and lacks some. This table holds about 87,000 clones, about 79% found once. Germline V gives CDR1 SGHTA, CDR2 FQGNSA. The CDR3 extends over 13 residues, inclusive of both ends. This TCR was recovered from a woman between 45 and 60 years old with acute or convalescent COVID-19. The chain employs TRBV7-2 and TRBJ2-1; the table assigns TRBD2, which was not confirmed against the DNA. Sequenced material: peripheral blood. The CDR3 is CASSFGGGAREFF.